This T cell receptor beta chain was captured by sequencing in a study of blood T cell repertoires in COVID-19. Study members were between about 18 and 95 years old and lived in approximately 25 US regions. All recovered Cohort 3 donors got two negative PCRs, got clearance, or saw symptom resolution. V lost 7 bases and J lost 1; bases outside the gene matches: 10. The CDR3 is 16 residues long. CDR1 and CDR2 from the germline V gene are MNHEY and SVGEGT. TCRdb's table, derived via immunoSEQ multiplex PCR, lists solely in-frame clones and lacks some. Of 300,000 to 400,000 clones listed, roughly nine tenths are singletons.

The clonotype was recovered from a man younger than 35 who had recovered from COVID-19. Sequencing was carried out using PBMCs or T cells enriched from blood (not recorded which). The V gene is TRBV6-2 or TRBV6-3, the J gene TRBJ2-1; 7 nucleotides align to TRBD1. The CDR3 bases are TGTGCCAGCACCCCCCTGAGGGACAGATCCTACAATGAGCAGTTCTTC. It encodes CASTPLRDRSYNEQFF.